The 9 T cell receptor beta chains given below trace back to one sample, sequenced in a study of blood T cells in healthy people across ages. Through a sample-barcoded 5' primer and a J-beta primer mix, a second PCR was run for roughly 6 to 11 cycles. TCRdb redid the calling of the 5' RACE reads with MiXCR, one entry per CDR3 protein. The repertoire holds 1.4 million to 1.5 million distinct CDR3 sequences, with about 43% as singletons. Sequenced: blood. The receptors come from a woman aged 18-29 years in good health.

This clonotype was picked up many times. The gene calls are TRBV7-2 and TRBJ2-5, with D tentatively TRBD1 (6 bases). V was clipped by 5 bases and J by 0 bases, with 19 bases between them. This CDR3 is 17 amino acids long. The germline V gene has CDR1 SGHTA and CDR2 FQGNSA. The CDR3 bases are TGTGCCAGCAGCCAACCTCAGGGGTTTAGAGACCAAGAGACCCAGTACTTC. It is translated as CASSQPQGFRDQETQYF.

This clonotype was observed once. The CDR3 spells CASSQVSMTASNYGYTF. The CDR3 coding sequence is TGTGCCAGCAGCCAAGTTAGTATGACAGCTTCTAACTATGGCTACACCTTC. The chain links TRBV4-2 to TRBJ1-2, with D tentatively TRBD1 (5 bases). V was clipped by 1 base and J by 0 bases, with 15 bases between them. Looked up from germline, CDR1 is LGHNA and CDR2 is YNFKEQ. The CDR3 has 17 amino acids.

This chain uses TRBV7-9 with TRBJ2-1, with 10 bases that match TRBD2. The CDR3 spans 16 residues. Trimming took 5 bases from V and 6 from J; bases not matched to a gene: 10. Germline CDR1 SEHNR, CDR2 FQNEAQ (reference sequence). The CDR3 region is CASSPPGTSASNEQFF. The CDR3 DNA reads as TGTGCCAGCAGCCCCCCCGGGACTAGCGCTTCCAATGAGCAGTTCTTC.

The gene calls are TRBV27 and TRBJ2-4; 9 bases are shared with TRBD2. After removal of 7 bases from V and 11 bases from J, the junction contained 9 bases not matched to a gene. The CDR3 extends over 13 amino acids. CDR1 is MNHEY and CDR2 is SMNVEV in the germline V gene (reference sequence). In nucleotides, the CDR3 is TGTGCCAGCATCGGCGGGAGGGCGGACCTTCAGTACTTC. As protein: CASIGGRADLQYF.

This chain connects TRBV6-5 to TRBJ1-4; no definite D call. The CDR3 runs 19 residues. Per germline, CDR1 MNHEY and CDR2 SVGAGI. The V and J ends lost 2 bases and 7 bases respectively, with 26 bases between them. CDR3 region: CASSYTLNRASNRGEKLFF. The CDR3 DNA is TGTGCCAGCAGTTACACATTAAACCGGGCCTCAAACCGGGGTGAAAAACTGTTTTTT.

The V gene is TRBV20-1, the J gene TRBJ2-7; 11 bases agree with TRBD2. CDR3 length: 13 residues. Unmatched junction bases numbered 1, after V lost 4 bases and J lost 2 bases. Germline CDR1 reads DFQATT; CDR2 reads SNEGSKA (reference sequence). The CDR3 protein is CSAILAGAYEQYF. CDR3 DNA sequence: TGCAGTGCTATACTAGCGGGGGCCTACGAGCAGTACTTC.

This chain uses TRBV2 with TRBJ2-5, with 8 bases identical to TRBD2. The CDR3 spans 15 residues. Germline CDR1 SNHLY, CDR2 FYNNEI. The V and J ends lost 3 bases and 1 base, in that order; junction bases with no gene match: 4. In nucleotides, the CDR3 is TGTGCCAGCAGTGACGGGGGGGCAGGCCAAGAGACCCAGTACTTC. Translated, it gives CASSDGGAGQETQYF.

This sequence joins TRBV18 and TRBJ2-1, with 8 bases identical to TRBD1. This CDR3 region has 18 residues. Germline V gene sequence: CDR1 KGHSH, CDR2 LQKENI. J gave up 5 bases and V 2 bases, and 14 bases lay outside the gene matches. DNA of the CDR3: TGTGCCAGCTCACCATTAGATGTTCGGCAGACAGGGGACAATGAGCAGTTCTTC. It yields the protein CASSPLDVRQTGDNEQFF.

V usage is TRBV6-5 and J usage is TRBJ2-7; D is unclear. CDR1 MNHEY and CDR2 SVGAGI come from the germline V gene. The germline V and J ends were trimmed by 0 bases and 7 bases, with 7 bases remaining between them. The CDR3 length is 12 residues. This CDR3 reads CASSYSIGEQYF. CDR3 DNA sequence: TGTGCCAGCAGTTACTCGATCGGGGAGCAGTACTTC.